These T cell receptor beta chains were read from a single sample in a study of Tregs in tolerant kidney transplant recipients. Measured with immunoSEQ multiplex PCR; TCRdb has only the in-frame clones, and not every one. The top ten hold 4.5% to 5% of the sample, which has tens of thousands of clones, more than 80% seen once. The sequencing sample was made of CD8+ T cells from blood. These receptors were taken from a human donor in good health. CDR3s include the opening cysteine and the closing phenylalanine or tryptophan. A D gene is named only where the DNA matches it firmly. A clone size is listed for some rows: how often the clone was seen (once, few, many), or a class if it is expanded.

clone size: -; D gene: -; J gene: TRBJ2-2; V gene: TRBV15; CDR3 protein: CATRDSQDPGELFF; CDR3 DNA: TGTGCCACCCGGGACTCTCAAGACCCCGGGGAGCTGTTTTTT
clone size: -; D gene: -; J gene: TRBJ2-7; V gene: TRBV15; CDR3 protein: CATSREAGNEQYF; CDR3 DNA: TGTGCCACCAGCAGAGAGGCCGGGAACGAGCAGTACTTC
clone size: -; D gene: -; J gene: TRBJ1-4; V gene: TRBV6-5; CDR3 protein: CASSYSNGYREKLFF; CDR3 DNA: TGTGCCAGCAGTTACTCGAATGGATATAGGGAAAAACTGTTTTTT
clone size: -; D gene: TRBD1; J gene: TRBJ2-7; V gene: TRBV29-1; CDR3 protein: CSATGTGAFEQYF; CDR3 DNA: TGCAGCGCCACCGGGACAGGGGCATTCGAGCAGTACTTC
clone size: once; D gene: -; J gene: TRBJ1-1; V gene: TRBV6-1; CDR3 protein: CASRGPERIF; CDR3 DNA: TGTGCCAGCAGAGGACCGGAGAGGATCTTT
clone size: -; D gene: TRBD1; J gene: TRBJ2-7; V gene: TRBV30; CDR3 protein: CAWAPGQIFEQYF; CDR3 DNA: TGTGCCTGGGCGCCGGGACAGATTTTCGAGCAGTACTTC
clone size: -; D gene: -; J gene: TRBJ2-6; V gene: TRBV5-4; CDR3 protein: CASSDEGAGANVLTF; CDR3 DNA: TGTGCCAGCAGCGATGAGGGGGCTGGGGCCAACGTCCTGACTTTC
clone size: -; D gene: TRBD2; J gene: TRBJ2-7; V gene: TRBV2; CDR3 protein: CASSDWTSDPFEQYF; CDR3 DNA: TGTGCCAGCAGTGATTGGACTAGTGATCCGTTCGAGCAGTACTTC
clone size: -; D gene: -; J gene: TRBJ2-5; V gene: TRBV27; CDR3 protein: CASSLSGGTQYF; CDR3 DNA: TGTGCCAGCAGTTTATCGGGGGGGACCCAGTACTTC
clone size: -; D gene: TRBD1; J gene: TRBJ1-1; V gene: TRBV19; CDR3 protein: CASSWRGGVLDAFF; CDR3 DNA: TGTGCCAGTAGTTGGAGAGGGGGCGTTTTGGATGCTTTCTTT
clone size: -; D gene: -; J gene: TRBJ2-3; V gene: TRBV4-1; CDR3 protein: CASSRMARGTDTQYF; CDR3 DNA: TGCGCCAGCAGCAGAATGGCAAGGGGCACAGATACGCAGTATTTT
clone size: -; D gene: TRBD1; J gene: TRBJ1-1; V gene: TRBV5-4; CDR3 protein: CASSSQGAGTEAFF; CDR3 DNA: TGTGCCAGCAGCTCACAGGGGGCAGGCACTGAAGCTTTCTTT
clone size: -; D gene: TRBD1; J gene: TRBJ1-5; V gene: TRBV5-5; CDR3 protein: CASSLDRDRGLRSNQPQHF; CDR3 DNA: TGTGCCAGCAGCTTGGACCGGGACAGGGGGCTTAGAAGCAATCAGCCCCAGCATTTT
clone size: -; D gene: -; J gene: TRBJ2-1; V gene: TRBV5-6; CDR3 protein: CASSFWGSGMNEQFF; CDR3 DNA: TGTGCCAGCAGCTTTTGGGGCAGCGGTATGAATGAGCAGTTCTTC
clone size: -; D gene: -; J gene: TRBJ2-1; V gene: TRBV7-8; CDR3 protein: CASSFGRSSYNEQFF; CDR3 DNA: TGTGCCAGCAGCTTTGGACGGAGCTCCTACAATGAGCAGTTCTTC
clone size: -; D gene: -; J gene: TRBJ2-7; V gene: TRBV15; CDR3 protein: CATSSRIRDTGFYEQYF; CDR3 DNA: TGTGCCACCAGCAGCAGAATCCGGGACACGGGCTTTTACGAGCAGTACTTC
clone size: -; D gene: TRBD2; J gene: TRBJ2-1; V gene: TRBV4-2; CDR3 protein: CASSQDPGGGSGEQFF; CDR3 DNA: TGTGCCAGCAGCCAAGATCCCGGCGGGGGGTCGGGTGAGCAGTTCTTC
clone size: -; D gene: -; J gene: TRBJ2-7; V gene: TRBV7-6; CDR3 protein: CASSVGLGGYEQYF; CDR3 DNA: TGTGCCAGCAGTGTGGGGCTAGGGGGGTACGAGCAGTACTTC
clone size: -; D gene: -; J gene: TRBJ1-2; V gene: TRBV30; CDR3 protein: CAWSNGYGYTF; CDR3 DNA: TGTGCCTGGAGTAATGGGTATGGCTACACCTTC
clone size: few; D gene: TRBD2; J gene: TRBJ2-2; V gene: TRBV27; CDR3 protein: CASSLLAGGPVGELFF; CDR3 DNA: TGTGCCAGCAGTTTATTGGCGGGGGGGCCTGTCGGGGAGCTGTTTTTT
clone size: -; D gene: -; J gene: TRBJ2-5; V gene: TRBV7-6; CDR3 protein: CASSLALRGIKETQYF; CDR3 DNA: TGTGCCAGCAGCTTAGCGCTAAGGGGGATTAAAGAGACCCAGTACTTC
clone size: -; D gene: TRBD2; J gene: TRBJ2-1; V gene: TRBV12-5; CDR3 protein: CASGLGLAGGNEQFF; CDR3 DNA: TGTGCTAGTGGTTTGGGACTAGCGGGAGGCAATGAGCAGTTCTTC
clone size: few; D gene: -; J gene: TRBJ2-7; V gene: TRBV19; CDR3 protein: CASAGSYEQYF; CDR3 DNA: TGTGCCAGTGCCGGGAGCTACGAGCAGTACTTC
clone size: -; D gene: TRBD1; J gene: TRBJ1-5; V gene: TRBV4-1; CDR3 protein: CASSQDGGMGQGYGNQPQHF; CDR3 DNA: TGCGCCAGCAGCCAAGATGGAGGTATGGGACAGGGTTACGGCAATCAGCCCCAGCATTTT
clone size: -; D gene: -; J gene: TRBJ2-3; V gene: TRBV10-2; CDR3 protein: CASRHKQGGDTQYF; CDR3 DNA: TGCGCCAGCAGACACAAACAGGGAGGAGATACGCAGTATTTT
clone size: -; D gene: TRBD1; J gene: TRBJ2-2; V gene: TRBV30; CDR3 protein: CAWSFLTGRNTGELFF; CDR3 DNA: TGTGCCTGGAGTTTTTTGACAGGGAGGAACACCGGGGAGCTGTTTTTT
clone size: -; D gene: -; J gene: TRBJ1-2; V gene: TRBV2; CDR3 protein: CASSPYRPPNYGYTF; CDR3 DNA: TGTGCCAGCAGCCCCTACAGACCTCCTAACTATGGCTACACCTTC
clone size: -; D gene: -; J gene: TRBJ2-3; V gene: TRBV19; CDR3 protein: CASSIGGSGTPVTDTQYF; CDR3 DNA: TGTGCCAGTAGTATAGGGGGCTCCGGGACACCCGTCACAGATACGCAGTATTTT
clone size: -; D gene: -; J gene: TRBJ1-1; V gene: TRBV30; CDR3 protein: CAWSVAGTEAFF; CDR3 DNA: TGTGCCTGGAGTGTTGCGGGAACTGAAGCTTTCTTT
clone size: -; D gene: -; J gene: TRBJ2-1; V gene: TRBV15; CDR3 protein: CATSQGKGTPRYNEQFF; CDR3 DNA: TGTGCCACCAGCCAAGGGAAGGGGACACCTCGTTACAATGAGCAGTTCTTC
clone size: -; D gene: TRBD1; J gene: TRBJ1-4; V gene: TRBV13; CDR3 protein: CASSLGRTGSNEKLFF; CDR3 DNA: TGTGCCAGCAGCTTAGGGCGGACAGGTAGTAATGAAAAACTGTTTTTT
clone size: -; D gene: -; J gene: TRBJ2-2; V gene: TRBV29-1; CDR3 protein: CSIKVFGELFF; CDR3 DNA: TGCAGCATCAAGGTGTTCGGGGAGCTGTTTTTT
clone size: -; D gene: -; J gene: TRBJ1-3; V gene: TRBV9; CDR3 protein: CASSVAGIPGNTIYF; CDR3 DNA: TGTGCCAGCAGCGTAGCGGGGATTCCTGGAAACACCATATATTTT
clone size: -; D gene: -; J gene: TRBJ1-5; V gene: TRBV10-3; CDR3 protein: CAANPVGSNQPQHF; CDR3 DNA: TGTGCCGCGAACCCTGTGGGAAGCAATCAGCCCCAGCATTTT
clone size: -; D gene: -; J gene: TRBJ2-2; V gene: TRBV25-1; CDR3 protein: CASTDHRDTSTGELFF; CDR3 DNA: TGTGCCAGCACCGATCACCGGGACACGAGCACCGGGGAGCTGTTTTTT
clone size: once; D gene: TRBD2; J gene: TRBJ2-1; V gene: TRBV15; CDR3 protein: CATSNRGLREQFF; CDR3 DNA: TGTGCCACCAGCAATCGGGGACTACGAGAGCAGTTCTTC
clone size: once; D gene: -; J gene: TRBJ2-1; V gene: TRBV19; CDR3 protein: CASSRGFLEQFF; CDR3 DNA: TGTGCCAGTAGCCGGGGATTCCTTGAGCAGTTCTTC
clone size: -; D gene: TRBD1; J gene: TRBJ2-4; V gene: TRBV7-9; CDR3 protein: CASSLGGQVQYF; CDR3 DNA: TGTGCCAGCAGCTTAGGGGGACAGGTGCAGTACTTC
clone size: -; D gene: TRBD2; J gene: TRBJ2-1; V gene: TRBV7-8; CDR3 protein: CASSLASGAYNEQFF; CDR3 DNA: TGTGCCAGCAGCCTGGCTAGCGGGGCTTACAATGAGCAGTTCTTC
clone size: once; D gene: -; J gene: TRBJ2-2; V gene: TRBV7-9; CDR3 protein: CASSFTGELFF; CDR3 DNA: TGTGCCAGCAGCTTTACGGGGGAGCTGTTTTTT
clone size: -; D gene: -; J gene: TRBJ1-4; V gene: TRBV28; CDR3 protein: CASSPNTGSTNEKLFF; CDR3 DNA: TGTGCCAGCAGTCCGAATACAGGGTCAACTAATGAAAAACTGTTTTTT
clone size: once; D gene: -; J gene: TRBJ1-1; V gene: TRBV4-2; CDR3 protein: CASSLQGTPPEAFF; CDR3 DNA: TGTGCCAGCAGCCTTCAGGGAACTCCCCCTGAAGCTTTCTTT